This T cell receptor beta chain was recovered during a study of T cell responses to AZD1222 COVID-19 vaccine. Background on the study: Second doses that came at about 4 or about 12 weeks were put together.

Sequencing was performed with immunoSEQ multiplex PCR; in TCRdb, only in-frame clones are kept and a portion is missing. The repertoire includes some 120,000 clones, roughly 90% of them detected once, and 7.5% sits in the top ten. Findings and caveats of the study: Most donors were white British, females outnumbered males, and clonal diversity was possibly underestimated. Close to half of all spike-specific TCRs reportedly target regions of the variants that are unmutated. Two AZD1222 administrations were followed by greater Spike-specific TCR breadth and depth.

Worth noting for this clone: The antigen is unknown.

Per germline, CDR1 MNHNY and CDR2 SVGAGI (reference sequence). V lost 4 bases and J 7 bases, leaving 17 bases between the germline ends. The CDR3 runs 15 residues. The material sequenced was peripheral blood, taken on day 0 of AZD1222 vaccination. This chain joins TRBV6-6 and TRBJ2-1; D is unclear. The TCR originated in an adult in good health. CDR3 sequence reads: CASSSTGSYLNEQFF. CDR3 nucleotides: TGTGCCAGCAGTTCGACTGGGTCTTACCTAAATGAGCAGTTCTTC.